What follows is one T cell receptor beta chain and its context. Its recognized antigen is unknown. Base qualities are not recorded, but no much larger clone differs from it by a single base. In light of the paper, this sample's treatment or condition label describes: roughly 18 received Ad26.COV2.S at low or high dose, single or two shots; about five received placebo; per-sample allocation not given. For vaccine and placebo recipients, repertoires were sequenced using samples collected on day 63 after the first injection. In Cohort 1b, fewer than 30 adults aged 18-55 years were enrolled at a single site in Boston, USA, between 29 July and 7 August 2020. Ad26.COV2.S consisted of a replication-incompetent adenovirus type 26 vector by which a prefusion-stabilized SARS-CoV-2 spike protein from the original Wuhan strain was expressed. The data derive from a study of Ad26.COV2.S vaccination and SARS-CoV-2 variants (TCRdb year 2021). Study-wide context: Vaccine-arm donors were drawn from COV1001, a multicentre, randomized, double-blind, placebo-controlled phase I-IIa trial of Ad26.COV2.S in healthy adults. Dosing of Ad26.COV2.S was intramuscular, at either 5x10^10 or 1x10^11 viral particles, delivered as one shot or as two shots spaced 56 days apart. TCRbeta repertoire sequencing was used to assess the specificity and breadth of SARS-CoV-2-reactive T cell receptors after Ad26.COV2.S vaccination. A total of roughly 32 samples were included in the TCR-sequenced set, comprising some 20 Ad26.COV2.S vaccine recipients, 5 placebo recipients and 8 SARS-CoV-2 convalescent individuals. Trial participants were randomized into five groups of five, in which low-dose or high-dose Ad26.COV2.S was given once or twice, or placebo was given on both occasions. Throughout the experiments and outcome assessment, investigators stayed blinded to trial group allocation.

There are 17 amino acids in the CDR3, from cysteine to phenylalanine inclusive. Only the CDR3 region is kept as DNA, spanning 51 bases read in frame from base 1. V loses 5 bases at its end and J loses 4 bases; junction bases beyond the gene matches: 11. The germline V gene sets CDR1 to SGHVS and CDR2 to FQNEAQ. The paper as a whole reports these results and caveats: The study lacked the statistical power to compare responses across vaccine doses or regimens. It was noted by the authors that total T cell responses may have been underestimated by the TCR breadth and depth analyses. After vaccination, spike-specific CD8+ and CD4+ T cell responses were reported to show substantial breadth. Higher spike-specific TCR breadth was observed in Ad26.COV2.S recipients than in placebo recipients (P = 0.0014). Non-spike TCR breadth was comparable between vaccine and placebo recipients, consistent with the vaccine containing only spike.

TCRbeta CDR3 regions were sequenced with the immunoSEQ Assay. After extraction, genomic DNA underwent amplification by bias-controlled multiplex PCR, followed by high-throughput sequencing. The original methods were these. To quantify the absolute abundance of every unique TCRbeta CDR3 region, sequences were collapsed and filtered. T cell fraction was estimated by normalizing TCRbeta template counts to usable DNA, which was measured by amplifying reference genes present in all nucleated cells. Repertoire TCRs were annotated as SARS-CoV-2-specific by exact matching of V gene, CDR3 amino acid sequence and J gene to a known reactive TCR set. The reference SARS-CoV-2 TCR set was obtained from MIRA and was filtered for enrichment in COVID-19-positive ImmuneCODE repertoires, whereby public or cross-reactive TCRs were removed. Using the MIRA antigens, annotated TCRs were further analysed by specific ORF or by position within an ORF. Depth was the summed frequency of annotated unique rearrangements, while breadth was defined as annotated unique rearrangements over total unique productive rearrangements. TCR breadth was compared between groups using two-sided Wilcoxon rank-sum tests. The source is immuneACCESS, and TCRdb retained only in-frame sequences with V and J called. Part of the clones is not carried over; for the studies checked, unresolved V genes explain less than half of this, and the remainder is unexplained. The DNA was the basis for D and trimming; V, J and clone size are from that table. The sample data list about 410,000 clones, and 89% of these were observed just once. The ten largest clones add up to under 2% of the sample.

This clonotype was sampled from a person between 18 and 65 years old who received the Ad26.COV2.S COVID-19 vaccine or a placebo. Material: peripheral blood, obtained in a trial of Ad26.COV2.S vaccine versus placebo. The sequence is built from TRBV7-8 and TRBJ1-6; TRBD1 agrees with 7 junctional bases. The DNA reads as follows: TGTGCCAGCAGCATCAAACCCGGGGACAGATATAATTCACCCCTCCACTTT. It translates to CASSIKPGDRYNSPLHF. Where the CDR3 stops, the reference TRBV7-8 and TRBJ1-6 genes take over; the full variable domain is GAGVSQSPRYKVAKRGQDVALRCDPISGHVSLFWYQQALGQGPEFLTYFQNEAQLDKSGLPSDRFFAERPEGSVSTLKIQRTQQEDSAVYLCASSIKPGDRYNSPLHFGNGTRLTVT.